Included here is one T cell receptor (beta chain) sequence, with context. Its specificity is unknown. The data were obtained in a study of metastatic and nonmetastatic thyroid tumors. Notes on the study in general: Reported TCR beta diversity, measured in blood and tumor, was significantly higher for malignant thyroid tumors than for benign nodules.

The V and J ends lost 3 bases and 3 bases, in that order; junction bases with no gene match: 17. The length of the CDR3 is 19 residues. As originally analysed: Between-group CDR3 differences, defined by clinicopathological status, yielded a distant-metastasis classifier for papillary thyroid cancer. With MiXCR, TCRdb called clones anew from the PCR reads. TCRdb, not the authors, supplied the V and J calls. The sample contains about 33,000 clones, over 15% of which appear only once. Patients had received no treatment of any kind before thyroid surgery. This rearrangement joins TRBV12-3 or TRBV12-4 to TRBJ1-1; 9 bases line up with TRBD1. This receptor was taken from a female donor with papillary thyroid cancer or a benign thyroid nodule (not recorded which). Some clones in this sample may be carry-over from other donors' samples. Sample: blood. The CDR3 DNA follows: TGTGCCAGCAGTTTCGGCCCTACAGGGGGCGTCGCCTGGGACACTGAAGCTTTCTTT. Protein: CASSFGPTGGVAWDTEAFF.